This TCR beta chain was captured by sequencing in a study of blood T cell repertoires in COVID-19 (dated by TCRdb to the early 2020s). For the study in its entirety: The collaborator samples originated in the United States, Italy and Spain and spanned the acute and convalescent phases of COVID-19. The material from the prospective study consisted of cDNA or gDNA derived from T cells, B-cell-depleted T cells, or PBMCs. Deeply sampled blood TCRbeta repertoires from subjects exposed to, actively infected with, or recovered from COVID-19 were included in the dataset. A freely available public database, intended as a resource for researchers studying the immune response to SARS-CoV-2, is where the repertoires were released. The samples were drawn from the first 160 participants of the ongoing ImmuneRACE study and from more than 1,000 subjects provided by 6 global collaborators. Sample metadata almost always included a de-identified subject ID, COVID-19 status, age in years and sex. Where HLA class I and class II types were available, the types were taken from metadata supplied by the sample provider, not from assay-based typing.

The CDR3 starts with the cysteine, ends with the phenylalanine, and has 16 residues. The CDR3 DNA has 48 bases and is translated from base 1. The trim is 3 bases for V and 0 bases for J, with a gap of 14 bases between the germline ends. From a lookup of the germline V gene, CDR1 and CDR2 are MDHEN and SYDVKM. TCRbeta CDR3 regions were amplified from genomic DNA using the immunoSEQ Assay, a bias-controlled multiplex PCR. The authors processed their data as follows. Nucleated cell counts per sample were estimated from amplification of reference gene primers within the assay. To quantify the absolute abundance of each unique TCRbeta CDR3 rearrangement, sequence reads were collapsed and filtered. For each sample, productive Simpson clonality was calculated by taking the square root of Simpson's diversity index across productive rearrangements. In TCRdb, the immuneACCESS table is reduced to in-frame sequences with V and J assigned. These tables do not hold every clone; where another copy was compared, an unresolved V gene accounts for under half, and the others remain unexplained. V, J and clone size were drawn from that table, and D and trimming were deduced from the DNA. The sample table contains 90,000 or so clones; only one count was recorded for over 80% of them. Roughly 10% of the sample is in the top ten clones.

Comments on this clone: The specificity of this receptor is unknown. It has no much larger one-base neighbor in the sample; base qualities were not kept.

What the research found in general, with its limitations: How much clinical and demographic metadata was included differed by source and by participant, and the metadata was provided uncurated.

Collaborating institutions collected whole blood in K2EDTA tubes following their own protocols. Collaborator samples were shipped for TCRbeta analysis as frozen whole blood, isolated PBMCs, or DNA extracted from either sample type. The chain was built from TRBV28 and TRBJ1-1; TRBD1 is a weak D gene call, 6 bases matching. Material: peripheral blood. The clonotype was recovered from a human donor in a cohort sampled during active COVID-19. The bases read TGTGCCAGCAGTTTTTGGGACATCAAAATGAACACTGAAGCTTTCTTT. Its amino acids are CASSFWDIKMNTEAFF.